Detailed here is one TCR beta chain. Its antigen is still unknown. Treatment defined: 15 to 20 received Ad26.COV2.S at low or high dose, single or two shots; 5 received placebo; per-sample allocation not given. Vaccine and placebo recipients were sampled on day 63 after the first injection. The data belong to a study of Ad26.COV2.S vaccination and SARS-CoV-2 variants. Study results and limitations: Using TCR breadth and depth analyses may have led to underestimated total T cell responses.

Assay: immunoSEQ multiplex PCR; the TCRdb copy retains only in-frame clones and omits some. The data show over 350,000 clones, 80% to 90% seen once. In germline, CDR1 is SGHRS, CDR2 YFSETQ. This CDR3 has 15 amino acids. After removal of 1 base from V and 0 bases from J, the junction contained 1 base not matched to a gene. V gene TRBV5-1 combines with J gene TRBJ2-1; 7 nucleotides align to TRBD1. This receptor was obtained from a person between 18 and 60 years old who received the Ad26.COV2.S COVID-19 vaccine or a placebo. The starting material was peripheral blood, obtained in a trial of Ad26.COV2.S vaccine versus placebo. CDR3 amino acids: CASSLQGDSYNEQFF. The CDR3 DNA is TGCGCCAGCAGCTTGCAGGGGGACTCCTACAATGAGCAGTTCTTC.